This T cell receptor (beta chain) was captured by sequencing in a study of CD8 T cells in ankylosing spondylitis. General observations from the study: Ankylosing spondylitis blood appeared to carry a characteristic TCR beta motif of roughly eight highly homologous variants.

Note on this clonotype: Antigen specificity is unknown.

TCRdb re-derived calls from the 5' RACE reads in MiXCR, one entry per CDR3 protein. The table lists approximately 250,000 distinct CDR3 sequences, 30% to 40% of them singletons. Trimming cost V 6 bases and J 9 bases, with 12 bases left between them. The CDR3 runs 12 residues. Sequenced: blood, either unsorted or a sorted T cell fraction (not recorded which). The sequence was collected from a male donor with ankylosing spondylitis or in good health (not recorded which). The chain uses TRBV12-3 or TRBV12-4 and TRBJ2-1; possible D gene TRBD1, 5 bases. CDR3 in amino acids: CASRPGQFEQFF. Written as DNA, the CDR3 is TGTGCCAGCAGGCCTGGACAATTTGAGCAGTTCTTC.